These 27 T cell receptor beta chains were all obtained from the same sample, sequenced in a study of T cells after yellow fever vaccination. TCRdb processed the 5' RACE reads anew with MiXCR; each CDR3 protein has one entry. The table lists about 240,000 distinct CDR3 sequences, less than 9% of them singletons. The sample here was CD4+ T cells sorted from PBMCs, taken 15 days after the yellow fever booster vaccination. These receptors originate from a young man who received the YFV17D yellow fever vaccine.

This clonotype was observed a handful of times. The chain employs TRBV20-1 and TRBJ2-3; D perhaps matches TRBD2 (5 bases). Germline CDR1 DFQATT, CDR2 SNEGSKA (reference sequence). This CDR3 has 14 amino acids. Trimming cost V 5 bases and J 2 bases, with 14 bases left between them. The CDR3 region has the DNA TGCAGTGCTTCATATAGCGTAAACACAGATACGCAGTATTTT. Its protein is CSASYSVNTDTQYF.

The V call is TRBV29-1, the J call TRBJ2-3, with D possibly matching TRBD1 (6 bases). The germline V gene has CDR1 SQVTM and CDR2 ANQGSEA. The CDR3 totals 15 residues. Trimming pared 6 bases from V and 3 bases from J, leaving 19 bases between. The DNA of the CDR3 is TGCAGCGTACCAGGGGCTTGGGCCAATACAGATACGCAGTATTTT. Its translation: CSVPGAWANTDTQYF.

There are a few counts of this clonotype. The V call is TRBV10-3, the J call TRBJ1-5; D possibly corresponds to TRBD1 (6 bases). The germline gives CDR1 ENHRY, CDR2 SYGVKD. The V gene lost 6 bases and the J gene lost 1 base, with 10 bases spanning the gap. This CDR3 is 14 amino acids long. CDR3 nucleotides: TGTGCCATCAGCGAGGGGGTCAGCAATCAGCCCCAGCATTTT. Translated, it gives CAISEGVSNQPQHF.

This clonotype was seen repeatedly, ten times or more. One end of the junction varies from germline; a read error may be responsible. This chain connects TRBV5-1 to TRBJ2-2, with 12 bases that match TRBD2. Per germline, CDR1 SGHRS and CDR2 YFSETQ. There are 15 residues in the CDR3. CDR3 protein: CASSSLAGGTGELFF. The CDR3 coding sequence is TGTGCCAGCAGCTCACTAGCGGGAGGAACCGGGGAGCTGTTTTTT.

This clonotype was counted at least ten times. The rearrangement joins TRBV10-1 to TRBJ2-7; D remains ambiguous. Germline CDR1 WNHNN, CDR2 SYGVQD (reference sequence). The CDR3 length is 11 residues. Trimming shortened V by 0 bases and J by 6 bases, and 3 bases separated the two germline ends. The CDR3 nucleotides are TGCGCCAGCAGTGAGTCGGGCGAGCAGTACTTC. Translated, it gives CASSESGEQYF.

In its sample, this clonotype was seen a few times. The chain couples TRBV5-5 to TRBJ2-5, with D perhaps TRBD1 (6 bases). The CDR3 is made up of 13 amino acids. CDR1 is SGHKS, CDR2 YYEKEE, per germline (reference sequence). V was pared by 3 bases and J by 5 bases, with 11 bases between. Here the CDR3 DNA reads TGTGCCAGCAGCTGGCCAGGGGAGGAGACCCAGTACTTC. Amino acid sequence: CASSWPGEETQYF.

This clonotype turned up a few times. The rearrangement links TRBV5-4 to TRBJ2-1, with no clear D. V lost 1 base and J lost 1, with 6 bases in between. Germline V gene sequence: CDR1 SGHNT, CDR2 YYREEE (reference sequence). This CDR3 has 14 amino acids. CDR3 sequence: CASSLPGSYNEQFF. The CDR3 coding sequence is TGTGCCAGCAGCTTGCCCGGATCCTACAATGAGCAGTTCTTC.

With regard to this clonotype: At one boundary the junction diverges from the germline segment, which might be a read error. This chain joins TRBV5-1 and TRBJ2-3, with D unclear. The CDR3 is made up of 13 amino acids. Germline CDR1 reads SGHRS; CDR2 reads YFSETQ. CDR3 DNA: TGCGCCAGCAGCCCTCTCCCCGGAGATACACAGTATTTT. Encoded protein: CASSPLPGDTQYF.

The chain is built from TRBV20-1 and TRBJ2-1, with D possibly being TRBD2 (6 bases). This CDR3 is 17 amino acids long. The germline CDR1 and CDR2 sequences are DFQATT and SNEGSKA (reference sequence). Trimming stripped 1 base from V and 4 bases from J, with 20 bases between. The CDR3 here is CSARVGGTEYPYNEQFF. In DNA form, the CDR3 reads TGCAGTGCTAGAGTGGGGGGTACTGAGTACCCTTACAATGAGCAGTTCTTC.

Ten or more counts support this clonotype. V usage is TRBV5-1 and J usage is TRBJ2-3; 7 positions agree with TRBD2. The V gene end was trimmed by 1 base and the J gene end by 3 bases; junction bases not matched to a gene: 5. The germline V gene has CDR1 SGHRS and CDR2 YFSETQ. This CDR3 has 15 amino acids. The DNA for the CDR3 is TGCGCCAGCAGCTTGTCGGGGAGGGCGACAGATACGCAGTATTTT. Residues: CASSLSGRATDTQYF.

There are a few counts of this clonotype. The chain combines TRBV27 with TRBJ2-7; D is unclear. The germline CDR1 and CDR2 sequences are MNHEY and SMNVEV (reference sequence). This CDR3 region has 14 residues. Trimming pared 5 bases from V and 7 bases from J, leaving 18 bases between. The chain's CDR3 is CASSPRPQSGEQYF. The DNA for the CDR3 is TGTGCCAGCAGTCCCAGACCCCAAAGTGGAGAGCAGTACTTC.

The genes are TRBV6-1 and TRBJ2-7, with 9 bases identical to TRBD1. The length of the CDR3 is 13 residues. From germline, CDR1 is MNHNS and CDR2 SASEGT. The junction had 4 bases not matched to a gene; V was cut back by 8 bases and J by 2 bases. The CDR3 loop is CASGRTGAYEQYF. The CDR3 DNA follows: TGTGCCAGCGGACGGACAGGGGCCTACGAGCAGTACTTC.

This clonotype was counted between two and nine times. The J gene is TRBJ2-1, the V gene TRBV6-2 or TRBV6-3; D is unresolved. This CDR3 has 11 residues. From germline, CDR1 is MNHEY and CDR2 SVGEGT. Trimming took off 6 bases at V and 7 bases at J, with 7 bases between the two ends. The CDR3 loop reads CASSTVNEQFF. The CDR3 DNA reads TGTGCCAGCAGCACAGTAAATGAGCAGTTCTTC.

This clonotype was recorded many times. The chain uses TRBV4-1 and TRBJ2-2; 10 bases fit TRBD1. CDR1 is MGHRA, CDR2 YSYEKL, per germline. With V trimmed by 1 base and J by 6 bases, 5 bases remained unmatched. The CDR3 has 16 amino acids. This chain's CDR3 is CASSQAPGQGSGELFF. The CDR3 DNA sequence: TGCGCCAGCAGCCAAGCGCCGGGACAGGGGTCCGGGGAGCTGTTTTTT.

This chain links TRBV20-1 with TRBJ1-6; TRBD1 aligns across 7 bases. The CDR3 length is 15 residues. Germline V gene data show CDR1 as DFQATT and CDR2 as SNEGSKA (reference sequence). J was trimmed by 8 bases and V by 3 bases; bases with no gene match: 10. CDR3 protein: CSARRRDRVHSPLHF. The CDR3 nucleotides are TGCAGTGCTAGGAGACGCGACAGGGTTCATTCACCCCTCCACTTT.

On this clonotype itself: The junction departs from germline at one end; a sequencing error may be responsible. The V and J genes are TRBV6-5 and TRBJ2-7; the match to TRBD2 covers 8 bases. The CDR3 length is 17 residues. The germline V gene encodes CDR1 MNHEY and CDR2 SVGAGI. CDR3 amino acids: CANSYRPLREARYEQYF. The CDR3 DNA reads as TGTGCCAACAGTTACCGCCCCTTGCGGGAGGCCCGCTACGAGCAGTACTTC.

This clonotype was counted many times. The chain has TRBV5-1 and TRBJ2-5, with a possible D match to TRBD1 (6 bases). The CDR3 has 15 amino acids. CDR1 is SGHRS, CDR2 YFSETQ, per germline. With 0 bases removed from V and 3 bases from J, the gap between germline ends came to 12 bases. CDR3 residues: CASSLAGQLEETQYF. The CDR3 DNA reads as TGCGCCAGCAGCTTGGCCGGACAGCTTGAAGAGACCCAGTACTTC.

This CDR3 reads CASSSLVRASYNEQFF. The CDR3 DNA is TGTGCCAGCAGTTCACTCGTGAGGGCCTCCTACAATGAGCAGTTCTTC. The V and J genes are TRBV28 and TRBJ2-1; D may be TRBD2 (5 bases). The CDR3 is 16 residues long. Trimming shortened V by 4 bases and J by 0 bases, and 13 bases separated the two germline ends. Germline-derived CDR1 and CDR2 are MDHEN and SYDVKM.

This clonotype was seen many times. V gene TRBV5-1 combines with J gene TRBJ1-4; tentatively, D is TRBD1 (6 bases). Germline V CDR1 and CDR2: SGHRS, YFSETQ. This CDR3 has 13 amino acids. V was pared by 4 bases and J by 4 bases, with 8 bases between. The DNA of the CDR3 is TGCGCCAGCAGCCGACAGGTTAATGAAAAACTGTTTTTT. It is translated as CASSRQVNEKLFF.

This clonotype was counted a few times. The J gene is TRBJ1-2, the V gene TRBV5-1; a weak D match, TRBD1 (5 bases). Germline V gene sequence: CDR1 SGHRS, CDR2 YFSETQ. The CDR3 extends over 14 amino acids. V was pared by 6 bases and J by 7 bases, with 19 bases between. For the CDR3, the DNA is TGCGCCAGCACTCGGAACCAGGGAGAGGGTGGCTACACCTTC. This sequence encodes CASTRNQGEGGYTF.

This clonotype has a count of ten or more. The gene calls are TRBV5-1 and TRBJ2-7, with TRBD1 matching 11 bases. The CDR3 runs to 15 residues. Germline V gene sequence: CDR1 SGHRS, CDR2 YFSETQ. Losses at the gene ends were 2 bases for V and 3 bases for J; bases not matched to a gene: 4. This CDR3 is CASSLSGTGGYEQYF. CDR3 sequence (DNA): TGCGCCAGCAGCTTATCCGGGACAGGGGGCTACGAGCAGTACTTC. The full variable domain, its missing parts supplied by reference TRBV5-1 and TRBJ2-7, is KAGVTQTPRYLIKTRGQQVTLSCSPISGHRSVSWYQQTPGQGLQFLFEYFSETQRNKGNFPGRFSGRQFSNSRSEMNVSTLELGDSALYLCASSLSGTGGYEQYFGPGTRLTVT.

J is TRBJ2-5 and V is TRBV18; D remains unclear. This CDR3 is 12 amino acids long. The germline V and J ends were trimmed by 6 bases and 1 base, with 6 bases remaining between them. Germline lookup yields CDR1 KGHSH and CDR2 LQKENI. The chain's CDR3 is CASSRIQETQYF. DNA for the CDR3: TGTGCCAGCTCCCGCATCCAAGAGACCCAGTACTTC.

There are many counts of this clonotype. J is TRBJ1-5 and V is TRBV18; 8 bases map to TRBD1. The CDR3 contains 14 residues. Looked up from germline, CDR1 is KGHSH and CDR2 is LQKENI. The V segment lost 4 bases and the J segment 2 bases; nucleotides outside the gene matches: 1. The CDR3 loop is CASSQGQGNQPQHF. CDR3 nucleotides: TGTGCCAGCTCACAGGGACAGGGCAATCAGCCCCAGCATTTT.

This clonotype was counted at least ten times. The gene calls are TRBV29-1 and TRBJ2-1; D is possibly TRBD2 (6 bases). There are 13 residues in the CDR3. The germline gives CDR1 SQVTM, CDR2 ANQGSEA. Trimming pared 4 bases from V and 5 bases from J, leaving 12 bases between. The CDR3 coding sequence is TGCAGCGTTGCCCAGCGGGTCAACAATGAGCAGTTCTTC. This gives the protein CSVAQRVNNEQFF.

The chain recombines TRBV30 with TRBJ1-1; D is unclear. Germline CDR1 reads GTSNPN; CDR2 reads SVGIG (reference sequence). CDR3 length equals 14 residues. The V end was cut by 0 bases, the J end by 5 bases, with 13 bases between. The CDR3 DNA sequence: TGTGCCTGGAGTGTATGGTCGCACGATACTGAAGCTTTCTTT. This translates into CAWSVWSHDTEAFF.

This clonotype was detected ten times or more. The V and J genes are TRBV4-3 and TRBJ2-5; weak D call: TRBD2 (6 bases). V was cut by 0 bases and J by 4 bases, with 9 bases left in between. The CDR3 is made up of 14 amino acids. Germline V gene lookup returns CDR1 LGHNA and CDR2 YSLEER. The CDR3 sequence: CASSQEVSGETQYF. CDR3 nucleotides: TGCGCCAGCAGCCAAGAGGTTAGCGGAGAGACCCAGTACTTC.

The table lists this clonotype with many counts. The CDR3: CATSLPGPRLSNEQFF. CDR3 sequence (DNA): TGTGCCACCAGCCTTCCCGGCCCCCGCCTCTCCAATGAGCAGTTCTTC. V is TRBV15 and J is TRBJ2-1; D remains unclear. Trimming pared 5 bases from V and 6 bases from J, leaving 20 bases between. The germline V gene has CDR1 LNHNV and CDR2 YYDKDF (reference sequence). The CDR3 totals 16 residues.